This passage covers 17 T cell receptor beta chains from one sample sequenced in a study of blood T cell repertoires in COVID-19. Produced via immunoSEQ multiplex PCR; TCRdb's table is partial and in-frame only. The data contain tens of thousands of clones, 70% to 90% of them singletons. The sequenced sample was peripheral blood. These receptors originate from a man in his 60s with acute or convalescent COVID-19.

In this sample, this clone turned up once. The chain is built from TRBV5-1 and TRBJ2-5, with a possible D match to TRBD2 (5 bases). This CDR3 is built from 13 residues. From germline, CDR1 is SGHRS and CDR2 YFSETQ. With 1 base removed from V and 5 bases from J, the gap between germline ends came to 9 bases. CDR3 nucleotide sequence: TGCGCCAGCAGCTTGATTCGAGGGGAGACCCAGTACTTC. As protein: CASSLIRGETQYF.

This chain connects TRBV6-5 to TRBJ1-2, with unresolved D. The CDR3 loop spans 11 amino acids. CDR1 and CDR2 from the germline V gene are MNHEY and SVGAGI. The germline V and J ends were trimmed by 9 bases and 5 bases, with 10 bases remaining between them. This chain's CDR3 is CASLQMYGYTF. DNA for the CDR3: TGTGCCAGTCTCCAGATGTATGGCTACACCTTC.

The V gene is TRBV19, the J gene TRBJ2-5; perhaps TRBD1 as D (6 bases). The V end lost 0 bases, the J end lost 5 bases, and 13 bases lay between the germline ends. This CDR3 contains 15 residues. The germline V gene encodes CDR1 LNHDA and CDR2 SQIVND (reference sequence). The CDR3 DNA is TGTGCCAGTAGTATAGATAAAACAGGGACGGAGACCCAGTACTTC. Translating it yields CASSIDKTGTETQYF.

The chain links TRBV6-1 to TRBJ2-1; TRBD2 matches at 10 bases. CDR3 size: 19 residues. The V and J ends lost 0 bases and 0 bases, in that order; junction bases with no gene match: 8. Germline CDR1 MNHNS, CDR2 SASEGT. In DNA form, the CDR3 reads TGTGCCAGCAGTGAAGCGCTTCAGGCTAGCGGGAGCTCCTACAATGAGCAGTTCTTC. Residues: CASSEALQASGSSYNEQFF.

This clone was counted between two and nine times. The chain links TRBV27 to TRBJ1-1, with D unclear. The V gene lost 5 bases and the J gene lost 6 bases, with 13 bases spanning the gap. The CDR3 runs to 13 residues. Per the germline V gene, CDR1 is MNHEY and CDR2 is SMNVEV (reference sequence). DNA of the CDR3: TGTGCCAGCAGTCCTCTTATCAGTGCTGAAGCTTTCTTT. This encodes CASSPLISAEAFF.

The genes are TRBV4-1 and TRBJ2-7, with a possible D match to TRBD1 (6 bases). The CDR3 is made up of 17 amino acids. In germline, CDR1 is MGHRA, CDR2 YSYEKL. Trimming pared 4 bases from V and 2 bases from J, leaving 21 bases between. CDR3 sequence: CASSPVLIRDTPYEQYF. CDR3 bases: TGCGCCAGCAGCCCCGTCCTGATCCGGGACACGCCCTACGAGCAGTACTTC.

The chain employs TRBV28 and TRBJ2-7; 8 bases fit TRBD1. This CDR3 contains 17 residues. Germline V lookup: CDR1 MDHEN, CDR2 SYDVKM. J was trimmed by 0 bases and V by 4 bases; bases with no gene match: 11. As DNA, the CDR3 is TGTGCCAGCAGTTCCTCATTCCCGGGACAGGACTCCTACGAGCAGTACTTC. Translation: CASSSSFPGQDSYEQYF.

The J gene is TRBJ1-1, the V gene TRBV19, with 9 bases that match TRBD1. Unmatched junction bases numbered 4, after V lost 1 base and J lost 1 base. There are 16 residues in the CDR3. From germline, CDR1 is LNHDA and CDR2 SQIVND (reference sequence). The CDR3 spells CASSIGTGVTNTEAFF. CDR3 DNA: TGTGCCAGTAGTATAGGGACAGGGGTCACGAACACTGAAGCTTTCTTT.

The count of this clone is one. The V gene is TRBV5-1, the J gene TRBJ2-7, with a tentative D call TRBD2 (6 bases). Germline-derived CDR1 and CDR2 are SGHRS and YFSETQ. V was pared by 4 bases and J by 3 bases, with 17 bases between. The CDR3 sequence is 15 residues long. The CDR3 sequence is CASSQANGGDYEQYF. The CDR3 DNA follows: TGCGCCAGCAGCCAGGCTAACGGCGGGGACTACGAGCAGTACTTC.

The table lists this clone with a few counts. The chain links TRBV3-1 (or the pseudogene TRBV3-2) to TRBJ2-1, with 7 bases that match TRBD1. The CDR3 is 14 residues long. Germline CDR1 is LGHDT and CDR2 is YNNKEL (reference sequence). The V segment lost 4 bases and the J segment 6 bases; nucleotides outside the gene matches: 6. The CDR3 region has the DNA TGTGCCAGCAGCCGGGACAGCGTGGTCAATGAGCAGTTCTTC. It is translated as CASSRDSVVNEQFF.

This clone was picked up a small number of times. The V call is TRBV7-9, the J call TRBJ2-7; D gene uncertain. V shed 0 bases and J shed 4 bases, with 4 bases lying between them. From germline, CDR1 is SEHNR and CDR2 FQNEAQ (reference sequence). The CDR3 has 12 amino acids. Written as DNA, the CDR3 is TGTGCCAGCAGCTTAGCGGAGTACGAGCAGTACTTC. Protein product: CASSLAEYEQYF.

Here the CDR3 reads CASSSEAGGAQYF. CDR3 bases: TGCGCCAGCAGCTCTGAAGCGGGAGGGGCCCAGTACTTC. The gene calls are TRBV5-1 and TRBJ2-5; 10 bases agree with TRBD2. CDR3 size: 13 residues. Trimming cost V 3 bases and J 9 bases; bases outside gene matches: 5. Per germline, CDR1 SGHRS and CDR2 YFSETQ.

The gene calls are TRBV7-6 and TRBJ2-7; D uncertain. The CDR3 has 15 residues. V lost 2 bases, J lost 0 bases, and 11 bases lay in between. Germline values: CDR1 SGHVS, CDR2 FNYEAQ. CDR3 loop: CASSLLGSSSYEQYF. The CDR3, as DNA: TGTGCCAGCAGCTTACTGGGCAGCTCCTCCTACGAGCAGTACTTC.

The chain recombines TRBV28 with TRBJ1-1; maybe TRBD1 (5 bases). The V gene lost 7 bases and the J gene lost 4 bases, with 7 bases spanning the gap. CDR1 is MDHEN, CDR2 SYDVKM, per germline. The length of the CDR3 is 11 residues. CDR3 bases: TGTGCCAGCATCAGGGTCACTGAAGCTTTCTTT. Encoded protein: CASIRVTEAFF.

The chain is built from TRBV5-5 and TRBJ1-4; a possible D gene is TRBD1 (6 bases). The V gene's germline CDR1 is SGHKS and CDR2 YYEKEE (reference sequence). The germline V and J ends were trimmed by 4 bases and 5 bases, with 12 bases remaining between them. The CDR3 length is 14 residues. The CDR3 DNA sequence: TGTGCCAGCAGCACAGGGTGGTTGAATGAAAAACTGTTTTTT. Protein: CASSTGWLNEKLFF.

The CDR3 spells CASSQVSVGRETQYF. The CDR3 DNA is TGCGCCAGCAGCCAAGTTTCAGTTGGGAGGGAGACCCAGTACTTC. The V and J genes are TRBV4-1 and TRBJ2-5, with a weak D call TRBD2 (6 bases). From germline, CDR1 is MGHRA and CDR2 YSYEKL. Trimming stripped 1 base from V and 5 bases from J, with 14 bases between. CDR3 length: 15 amino acids.

V gene TRBV7-3 combines with J gene TRBJ2-1; TRBD2 agrees at 13 bases. This CDR3 has 14 residues. V lost 2 bases and J lost 10; bases outside the gene matches: 2. Germline CDR1 reads SGHTA; CDR2 reads FQGTGA. The CDR3 DNA sequence: TGTGCCAGCAGCTTAGGACTAGCGGGGGAGGAGCAGTTCTTC. Translated, it gives CASSLGLAGEEQFF.